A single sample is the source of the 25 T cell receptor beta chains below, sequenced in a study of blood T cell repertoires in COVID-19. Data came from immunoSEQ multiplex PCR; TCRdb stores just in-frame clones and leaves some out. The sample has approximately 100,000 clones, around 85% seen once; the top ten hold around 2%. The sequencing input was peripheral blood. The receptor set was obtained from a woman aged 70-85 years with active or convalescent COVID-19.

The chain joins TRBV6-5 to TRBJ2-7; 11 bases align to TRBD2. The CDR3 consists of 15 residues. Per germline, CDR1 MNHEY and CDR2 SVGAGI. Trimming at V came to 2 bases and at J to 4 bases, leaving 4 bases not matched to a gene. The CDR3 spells CASSYELAGAYEQYF. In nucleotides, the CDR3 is TGTGCCAGCAGTTACGAACTAGCGGGAGCGTACGAGCAGTACTTC.

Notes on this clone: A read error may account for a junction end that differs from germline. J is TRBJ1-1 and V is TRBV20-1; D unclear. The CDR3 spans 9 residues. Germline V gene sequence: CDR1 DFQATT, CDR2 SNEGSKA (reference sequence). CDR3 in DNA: TGCAGTGCACGCCCAGGATTTTCCTTT. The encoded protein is CSARPGFSF.

The DNA of the CDR3 is TGTGCCGGGCGTGTTTCAGGCACTGAAGCTTTCTTT. Its protein is CAGRVSGTEAFF. The chain joins TRBV2 to TRBJ1-1; no reliable D call. The ends were cut back, 11 bases at V and 4 bases at J, with 14 bases in the middle. Germline V gives CDR1 SNHLY, CDR2 FYNNEI. This CDR3 is 12 amino acids long.

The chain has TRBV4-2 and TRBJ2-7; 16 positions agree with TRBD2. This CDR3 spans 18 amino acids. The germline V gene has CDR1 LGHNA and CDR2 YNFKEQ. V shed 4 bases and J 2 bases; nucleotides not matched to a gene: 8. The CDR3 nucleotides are TGTGCCAGCAGCCGAGACCCCGGGACTAGCGGGAGGGCCTACGAGCAGTACTTC. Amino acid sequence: CASSRDPGTSGRAYEQYF.

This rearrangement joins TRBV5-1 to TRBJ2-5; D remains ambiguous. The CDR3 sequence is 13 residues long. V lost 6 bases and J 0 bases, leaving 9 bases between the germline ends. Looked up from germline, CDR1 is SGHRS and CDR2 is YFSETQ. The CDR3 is CASNFADQETQYF. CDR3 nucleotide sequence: TGCGCCAGCAATTTTGCGGACCAAGAGACCCAGTACTTC.

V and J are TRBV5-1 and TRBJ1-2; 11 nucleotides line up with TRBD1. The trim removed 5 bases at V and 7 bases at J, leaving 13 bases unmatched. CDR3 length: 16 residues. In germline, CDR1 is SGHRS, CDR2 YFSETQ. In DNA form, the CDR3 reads TGCGCCAGCAGACCAACCGGGACAGGGGGTTCAGGTGGCTACACCTTC. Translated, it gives CASRPTGTGGSGGYTF.

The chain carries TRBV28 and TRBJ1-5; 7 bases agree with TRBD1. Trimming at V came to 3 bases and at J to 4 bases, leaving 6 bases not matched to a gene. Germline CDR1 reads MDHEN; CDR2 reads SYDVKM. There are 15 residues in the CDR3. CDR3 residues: CASSFSDRRNQPQHF. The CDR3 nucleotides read TGTGCCAGCAGTTTCTCGGACAGGAGAAATCAGCCCCAGCATTTT.

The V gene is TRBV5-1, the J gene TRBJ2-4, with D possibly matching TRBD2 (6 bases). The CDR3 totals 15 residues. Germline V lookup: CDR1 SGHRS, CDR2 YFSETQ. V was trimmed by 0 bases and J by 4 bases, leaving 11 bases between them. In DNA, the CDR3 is TGCGCCAGCAGCTTGGGACGGGACTTTAAAAACATTCAGTACTTC. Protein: CASSLGRDFKNIQYF.

The CDR3: CASSSGLNYGYTF. CDR3 nucleotides: TGTGCCAGCAGCTCGGGTCTTAACTATGGCTACACCTTC. The J gene is TRBJ1-2, the V gene TRBV9; D remains ambiguous. V lost 4 bases to trimming and J lost 1 base, with 8 bases between them. The CDR3 has 13 residues. Germline values: CDR1 SGDLS, CDR2 YYNGEE.

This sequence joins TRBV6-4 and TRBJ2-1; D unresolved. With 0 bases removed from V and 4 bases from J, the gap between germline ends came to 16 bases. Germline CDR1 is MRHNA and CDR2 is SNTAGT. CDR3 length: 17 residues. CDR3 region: CASSDSASLGGYNEQFF. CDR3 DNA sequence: TGTGCCAGCAGTGACTCAGCTAGTCTTGGCGGATACAATGAGCAGTTCTTC.

The chain's CDR3 is CASGRGGLYQETQYF. CDR3 sequence (DNA): TGTGCCAGCGGTCGGGGGGGACTGTACCAAGAGACCCAGTACTTC. This chain links TRBV7-9 with TRBJ2-5; TRBD2 agrees at 8 bases. Losses at the gene ends were 8 bases for V and 0 bases for J; bases not matched to a gene: 8. The CDR3 length is 15 residues. CDR1 is SEHNR and CDR2 is FQNEAQ in the germline V gene (reference sequence).

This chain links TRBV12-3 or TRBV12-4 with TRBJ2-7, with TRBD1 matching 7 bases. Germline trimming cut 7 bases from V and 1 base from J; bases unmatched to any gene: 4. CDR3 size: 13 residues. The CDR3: CASTRDRSYEQYF. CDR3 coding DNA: TGTGCCAGCACACGGGACAGATCCTACGAGCAGTACTTC.

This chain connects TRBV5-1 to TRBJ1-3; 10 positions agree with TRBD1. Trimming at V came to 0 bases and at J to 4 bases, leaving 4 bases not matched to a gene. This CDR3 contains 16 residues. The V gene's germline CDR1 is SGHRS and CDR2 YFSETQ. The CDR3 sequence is CASSLEGQGSGNTIYF. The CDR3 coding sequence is TGCGCCAGCAGCTTGGAGGGACAGGGGTCCGGAAACACCATATATTTT.

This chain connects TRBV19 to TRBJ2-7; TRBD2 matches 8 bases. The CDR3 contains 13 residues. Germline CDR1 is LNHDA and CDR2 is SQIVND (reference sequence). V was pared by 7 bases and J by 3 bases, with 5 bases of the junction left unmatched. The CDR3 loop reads CASTSGGFYEQYF. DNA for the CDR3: TGTGCCAGTACCAGCGGGGGATTCTACGAGCAGTACTTC. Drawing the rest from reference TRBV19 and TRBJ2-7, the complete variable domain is DGGITQSPKYLFRKEGQNVTLSCEQNLNHDAMYWYRQDPGQGLRLIYYSQIVNDFQKGDIAEGYSVSREKKESFPLTVTSAQKNPTAFYLCASTSGGFYEQYFGPGTRLTVT.

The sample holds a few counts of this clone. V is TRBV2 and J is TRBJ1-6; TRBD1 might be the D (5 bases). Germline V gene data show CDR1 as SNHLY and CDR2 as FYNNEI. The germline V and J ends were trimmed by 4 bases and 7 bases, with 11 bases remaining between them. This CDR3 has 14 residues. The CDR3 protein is CASSGGQPNSPLHF. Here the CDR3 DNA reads TGTGCCAGCAGTGGAGGACAACCGAATTCACCCCTCCACTTT.

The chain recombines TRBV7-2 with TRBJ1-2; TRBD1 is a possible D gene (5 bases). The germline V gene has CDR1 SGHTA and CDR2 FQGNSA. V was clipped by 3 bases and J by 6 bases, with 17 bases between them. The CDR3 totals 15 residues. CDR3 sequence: CASSFTLQGRNGYTF. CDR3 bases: TGTGCCAGCAGCTTCACCCTGCAGGGTAGGAATGGCTACACCTTC.

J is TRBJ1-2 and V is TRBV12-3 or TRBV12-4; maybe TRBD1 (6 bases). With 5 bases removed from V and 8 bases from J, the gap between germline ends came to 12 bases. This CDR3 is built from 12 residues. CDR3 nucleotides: TGTGCCAGCAGTCCATCAGGGGTCGGCTACACCTTC. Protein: CASSPSGVGYTF.

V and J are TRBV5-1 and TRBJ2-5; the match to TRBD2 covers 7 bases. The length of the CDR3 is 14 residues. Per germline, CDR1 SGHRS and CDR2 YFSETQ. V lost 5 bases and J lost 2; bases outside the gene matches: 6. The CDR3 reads CASSPGGTQETQYF. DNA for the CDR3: TGCGCCAGCAGTCCGGGAGGAACACAAGAGACCCAGTACTTC.

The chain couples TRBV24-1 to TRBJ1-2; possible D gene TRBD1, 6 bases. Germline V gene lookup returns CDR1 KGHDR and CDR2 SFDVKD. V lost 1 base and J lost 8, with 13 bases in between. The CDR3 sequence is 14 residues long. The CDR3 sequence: CATSDFLTGYGYTF. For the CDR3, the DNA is TGTGCCACCAGTGATTTCCTCACAGGGTACGGCTACACCTTC.

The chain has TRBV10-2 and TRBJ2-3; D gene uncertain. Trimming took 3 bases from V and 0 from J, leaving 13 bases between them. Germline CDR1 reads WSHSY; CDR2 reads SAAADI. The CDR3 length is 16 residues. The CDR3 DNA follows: TGCGCCAGCAGTGAACTGGCGGCGGCTAGCACAGATACGCAGTATTTT. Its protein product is CASSELAAASTDTQYF.

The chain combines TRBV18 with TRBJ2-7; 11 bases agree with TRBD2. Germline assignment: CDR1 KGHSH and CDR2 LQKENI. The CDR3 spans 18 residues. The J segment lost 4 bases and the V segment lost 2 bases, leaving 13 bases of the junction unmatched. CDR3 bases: TGTGCCAGCTCACCATTTATTATAACTAGCGGGGGCCAATACGAGCAGTACTTC. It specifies CASSPFIITSGGQYEQYF.

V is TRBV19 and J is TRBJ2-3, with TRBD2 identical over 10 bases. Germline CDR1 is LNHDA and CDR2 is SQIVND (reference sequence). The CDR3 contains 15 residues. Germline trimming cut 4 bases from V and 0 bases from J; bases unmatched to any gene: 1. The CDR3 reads CASSTTSGSTDTQYF. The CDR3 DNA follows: TGTGCCAGTAGTACGACTAGCGGGAGCACAGATACGCAGTATTTT.

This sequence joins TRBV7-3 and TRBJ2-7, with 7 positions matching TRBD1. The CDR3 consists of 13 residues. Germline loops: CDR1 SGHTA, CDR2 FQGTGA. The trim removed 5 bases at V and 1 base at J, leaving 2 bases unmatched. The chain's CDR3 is CASSRDSSYEQYF. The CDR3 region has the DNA TGTGCCAGCAGCAGGGACAGTTCCTACGAGCAGTACTTC.

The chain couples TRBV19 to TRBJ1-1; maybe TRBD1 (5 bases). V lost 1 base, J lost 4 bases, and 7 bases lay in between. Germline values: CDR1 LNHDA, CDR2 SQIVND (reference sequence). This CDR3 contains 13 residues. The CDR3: CASSIGGGTEAFF. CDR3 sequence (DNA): TGTGCCAGTAGTATAGGGGGGGGCACTGAAGCTTTCTTT.

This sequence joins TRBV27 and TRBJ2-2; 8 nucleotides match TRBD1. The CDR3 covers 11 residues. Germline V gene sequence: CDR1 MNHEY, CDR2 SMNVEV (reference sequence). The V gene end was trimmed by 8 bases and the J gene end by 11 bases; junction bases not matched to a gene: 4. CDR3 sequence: CASGDRKELFF. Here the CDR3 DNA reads TGTGCCAGCGGGGACAGGAAAGAGCTGTTTTTT.